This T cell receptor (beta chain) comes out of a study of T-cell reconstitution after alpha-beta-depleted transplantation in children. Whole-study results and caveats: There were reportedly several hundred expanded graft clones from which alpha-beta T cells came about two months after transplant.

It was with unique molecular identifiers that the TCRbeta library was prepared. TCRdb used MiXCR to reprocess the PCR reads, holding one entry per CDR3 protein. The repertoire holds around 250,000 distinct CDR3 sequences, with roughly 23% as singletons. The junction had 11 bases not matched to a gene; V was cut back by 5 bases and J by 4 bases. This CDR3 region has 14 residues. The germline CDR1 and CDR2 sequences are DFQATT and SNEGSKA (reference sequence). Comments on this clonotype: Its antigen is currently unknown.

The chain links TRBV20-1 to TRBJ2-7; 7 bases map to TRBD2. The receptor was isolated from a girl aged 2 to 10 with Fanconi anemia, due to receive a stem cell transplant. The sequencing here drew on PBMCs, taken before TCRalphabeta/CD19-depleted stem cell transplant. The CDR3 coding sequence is TGCAGTGCTCCCACCCCAACAGCGGGATACGAGCAGTACTTC. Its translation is CSAPTPTAGYEQYF.